The rows below give T cell receptor beta chains drawn from one sample of a study of cytomegalovirus exposure and HLA in healthy donors. Sequencing used immunoSEQ multiplex PCR; TCRdb keeps in-frame clones, though not all of them. The sample lists about 120,000 clones, 80% occurring once. Sequencing was carried out using PBMCs. The receptors shown here come from a man aged 30 to 39 in good health and CMV-seronegative. Both conserved end residues are part of each CDR3. A D gene is named only where the DNA matches it firmly. Rows may omit the clone size; those that give it use once, few, many or a size class.

V: TRBV19
J: TRBJ2-7
size: .
D: .
CDR3: CASSLTVSYEQYF
DNA: TGTGCCAGTAGCCTGACAGTCTCCTACGAGCAGTACTTC

V: TRBV11-3
J: TRBJ2-3
size: .
D: .
CDR3: CASSLGGQMPGDTQYF
DNA: TGTGCCAGCAGCTTAGGAGGACAGATGCCGGGAGATACGCAGTATTTT

V: TRBV11-3
J: TRBJ2-3
size: .
D: TRBD2
CDR3: CASSFLAGVTDTQYF
DNA: TGTGCCAGCAGCTTTCTAGCGGGCGTCACAGATACGCAGTATTTT

V: TRBV7-3
J: TRBJ2-1
size: .
D: .
CDR3: CASSLFGGGSYNEQFF
DNA: TGTGCCAGCAGCTTATTTGGCGGAGGCTCCTACAATGAGCAGTTCTTC

V: TRBV19
J: TRBJ1-1
size: .
D: .
CDR3: CASEGGNTEAFF
DNA: TGTGCCAGTGAAGGGGGGAACACTGAAGCTTTCTTT

V: TRBV25-1
J: TRBJ2-7
size: .
D: TRBD1
CDR3: CASRPPGQGRMYEQYF
DNA: TGTGCCAGCAGGCCCCCGGGACAGGGCCGAATGTACGAGCAGTACTTC

V: TRBV5-6
J: TRBJ2-7
size: .
D: TRBD1
CDR3: CASSYRTGFLSSEQYF
DNA: TGTGCCAGCAGCTACCGGACAGGGTTCCTGAGTAGCGAGCAGTACTTC

V: TRBV6-1
J: TRBJ2-7
size: .
D: TRBD1
CDR3: CASSVDRGEQYF
DNA: TGTGCCAGCAGTGTTGACAGGGGGGAGCAGTACTTC

V: TRBV6-6
J: TRBJ2-2
size: .
D: TRBD2
CDR3: CASSPSGSRSGELFF
DNA: TGTGCCAGCAGTCCTAGCGGGAGTAGGTCCGGGGAGCTGTTTTTT

V: TRBV7-9
J: TRBJ1-1
size: once
D: TRBD1
CDR3: CASSRQGENTEAFF
DNA: TGTGCCAGCAGCCGACAGGGGGAGAACACTGAAGCTTTCTTT

V: TRBV19
J: TRBJ2-1
size: .
D: .
CDR3: CASSGSSYNEQFF
DNA: TGTGCCAGTAGCGGGAGCTCCTACAATGAGCAGTTCTTC

V: TRBV19
J: TRBJ2-1
size: .
D: TRBD2
CDR3: CASSIGLAGGPGDEQFF
DNA: TGTGCCAGTAGTATAGGACTAGCGGGAGGGCCAGGGGATGAGCAGTTCTTC

V: TRBV5-4
J: TRBJ2-1
size: .
D: .
CDR3: CASSVDLGSSYNEQFF
DNA: TGTGCCAGCAGCGTCGACCTAGGGAGCTCCTACAATGAGCAGTTCTTC

V: TRBV9
J: TRBJ2-5
size: .
D: TRBD2
CDR3: CASSVGGLAGETQYF
DNA: TGTGCCAGCAGCGTAGGGGGACTAGCGGGAGAGACCCAGTACTTC

V: TRBV15
J: TRBJ2-7
size: .
D: TRBD2
CDR3: CATSRELWTSGSAYEQYF
DNA: TGTGCCACCAGCAGGGAACTCTGGACTAGCGGGAGTGCCTACGAGCAGTACTTC

V: TRBV9
J: TRBJ2-1
size: .
D: TRBD2
CDR3: CASSSRGLGSSGRGANEQFF
DNA: TGTGCCAGCAGCTCCAGGGGGCTTGGGTCTAGCGGGAGAGGGGCCAATGAGCAGTTCTTC

V: TRBV6-1
J: TRBJ2-7
size: .
D: TRBD1
CDR3: CASRHNQGVSYEQYF
DNA: TGTGCCAGCAGACACAACCAGGGGGTCTCCTACGAGCAGTACTTC

V: TRBV30
J: TRBJ2-1
size: .
D: TRBD2
CDR3: CAWNGLAPSDEQFF
DNA: TGTGCCTGGAACGGACTAGCGCCATCCGATGAGCAGTTCTTC

V: TRBV7-8
J: TRBJ2-7
size: .
D: TRBD2
CDR3: CASSLDTGTSGRAGYEQYF
DNA: TGTGCCAGCAGCTTGGACACCGGGACTAGCGGGAGGGCTGGGTACGAGCAGTACTTC

V: TRBV29-1
J: TRBJ2-1
size: .
D: TRBD2
CDR3: CSVAVQTSGSYNEQFF
DNA: TGCAGCGTTGCGGTCCAAACTAGCGGGAGCTACAATGAGCAGTTCTTC

V: TRBV19
J: TRBJ1-5
size: .
D: TRBD1
CDR3: CASKDVGQFSNQPQHF
DNA: TGTGCCAGTAAGGATGTGGGACAGTTCTCCAATCAGCCCCAGCATTTT

V: TRBV9
J: TRBJ2-7
size: .
D: .
CDR3: CASSVGGRAYEQYF
DNA: TGTGCCAGCAGCGTAGGGGGCAGGGCCTACGAGCAGTACTTC

V: TRBV11-2
J: TRBJ1-2
size: .
D: .
CDR3: CASSPSWGDGGYTF
DNA: TGTGCCAGCAGCCCCTCTTGGGGAGATGGAGGCTACACCTTC

V: TRBV14
J: TRBJ2-5
size: few
D: .
CDR3: CASSQVGGKETQYF
DNA: TGTGCCAGCAGCCAAGTTGGCGGGAAAGAGACCCAGTACTTC

V: TRBV6-5
J: TRBJ2-7
size: .
D: .
CDR3: CASSSYSRYEQYF
DNA: TGTGCCAGCAGTTCGTACAGCCGCTACGAGCAGTACTTC

V: TRBV11-2
J: TRBJ1-5
size: .
D: TRBD1
CDR3: CAPEGQGVGWPHF
DNA: TGTGCCCCAGAGGGACAGGGTGTCGGATGGCCTCATTTT

V: TRBV7-8
J: TRBJ2-3
size: .
D: .
CDR3: CASSSGPGADTQYF
DNA: TGTGCCAGCAGCTCAGGACCAGGGGCAGATACGCAGTATTTT

V: TRBV2
J: TRBJ1-4
size: .
D: .
CDR3: CAGGGREKLFF
DNA: TGTGCCGGGGGGGGAAGAGAAAAACTGTTTTTT

V: TRBV2
J: TRBJ2-1
size: .
D: TRBD2
CDR3: CASSLLAAKPNEQFF
DNA: TGTGCCAGCAGTCTACTAGCGGCGAAACCAAATGAGCAGTTCTTC

V: TRBV6-6
J: TRBJ1-3
size: .
D: .
CDR3: CASSSGSSGNTIYF
DNA: TGTGCCAGCAGTTCAGGGTCTTCTGGAAACACCATATATTTT

V: TRBV6-6
J: TRBJ1-3
size: .
D: .
CDR3: CASSPGWGNTIYF
DNA: TGTGCCAGCAGTCCAGGGTGGGGAAACACCATATATTTT

V: TRBV4-1
J: TRBJ1-2
size: .
D: TRBD1
CDR3: CASSHLGRDSNYGYPF
DNA: TGCGCCAGCAGCCACCTAGGGCGGGACAGTAACTATGGCTACCCCTTC

V: TRBV27
J: TRBJ2-7
size: .
D: .
CDR3: CASSYSGQSYEQYF
DNA: TGTGCCAGCAGTTATTCCGGACAGAGCTACGAGCAGTACTTC

V: TRBV4-2
J: TRBJ1-2
size: .
D: .
CDR3: CASSQPVLSAGGYGYPF
DNA: TGTGCCAGCAGCCAACCAGTCTTGTCTGCGGGCGGCTATGGCTACCCCTTC

V: TRBV28
J: TRBJ1-5
size: few
D: .
CDR3: CASNQGIIQPQHF
DNA: TGTGCCAGCAACCAGGGTATAATTCAGCCCCAGCATTTT

V: TRBV7-9
J: TRBJ2-5
size: .
D: TRBD2
CDR3: CASSLGLAVKETQYF
DNA: TGTGCCAGCAGCCTGGGACTAGCGGTGAAGGAGACCCAGTACTTC

V: TRBV10-3
J: TRBJ2-1
size: once
D: .
CDR3: CAISEPGAEQFF
DNA: TGTGCCATCAGTGAGCCAGGGGCAGAGCAGTTCTTC

V: TRBV27
J: TRBJ2-1
size: .
D: .
CDR3: CASSFGLNEQFF
DNA: TGTGCCAGCAGTTTCGGTTTGAATGAGCAGTTCTTC

V: TRBV9
J: TRBJ2-5
size: .
D: TRBD2
CDR3: CASSPQLAGGEQYF
DNA: TGTGCCAGCAGCCCGCAACTAGCGGGGGGTGAGCAGTACTTC

V: TRBV6-1
J: TRBJ1-4
size: few
D: .
CDR3: CASSENKGIPNEKLFF
DNA: TGTGCCAGCAGTGAAAATAAGGGGATCCCTAATGAAAAACTGTTTTTT

V: TRBV7-2
J: TRBJ1-1
size: .
D: TRBD1
CDR3: CASSRSPRQGSEAFF
DNA: TGTGCCAGCAGCCGTTCTCCCCGACAGGGCTCTGAAGCTTTCTTT

V: TRBV5-4
J: TRBJ2-1
size: .
D: TRBD2
CDR3: CASSLAVRGSSYNEQFF
DNA: TGTGCCAGCAGCTTGGCCGTCCGCGGGAGCTCCTACAATGAGCAGTTCTTC

V: TRBV27
J: TRBJ2-7
size: .
D: TRBD2
CDR3: CASSLHTSGSPYEQYF
DNA: TGTGCCAGCAGTCTTCACACTAGCGGGAGCCCCTACGAGCAGTACTTC

V: TRBV10-3
J: TRBJ1-2
size: .
D: .
CDR3: CAISVDSNYGYTF
DNA: TGTGCCATCAGTGTTGACAGCAACTATGGCTACACCTTC

V: TRBV7-7
J: TRBJ2-5
size: .
D: TRBD2
CDR3: CASSDLTSGTQETQYF
DNA: TGTGCCAGCAGCGACTTGACTAGCGGGACCCAAGAGACCCAGTACTTC

V: TRBV19
J: TRBJ2-7
size: .
D: TRBD2
CDR3: CASSIGRLASPYEQYF
DNA: TGTGCCAGTAGTATAGGCCGACTAGCTTCTCCCTACGAGCAGTACTTC

V: TRBV29-1
J: TRBJ1-3
size: .
D: TRBD1
CDR3: CSVEGQYRNTIYF
DNA: TGCAGCGTTGAGGGACAGTACCGAAACACCATATATTTT

V: TRBV19
J: TRBJ1-5
size: once
D: TRBD1
CDR3: CASSVGQGAKQPQHF
DNA: TGTGCCAGTAGTGTGGGACAGGGGGCTAAGCAGCCCCAGCATTTT

V: TRBV27
J: TRBJ2-1
size: .
D: TRBD2
CDR3: CASSLSFPGTSGRSPYNEQFF
DNA: TGTGCCAGCAGTTTATCTTTCCCCGGGACTAGCGGGAGGTCCCCCTACAATGAGCAGTTCTTC

V: TRBV2
J: TRBJ2-5
size: many
D: TRBD2
CDR3: CASTILGLAGRQETQYF
DNA: TGTGCCAGCACTATATTAGGACTAGCGGGAAGACAAGAGACCCAGTACTTC

V: TRBV28
J: TRBJ2-1
size: .
D: TRBD2
CDR3: CATRGLAGAKEYNEQFF
DNA: TGTGCCACCCGGGGGCTAGCGGGAGCCAAAGAATACAATGAGCAGTTCTTC

V: TRBV19
J: TRBJ2-3
size: few
D: TRBD1
CDR3: CASSYAGTGITDTQYF
DNA: TGTGCCAGTAGCTACGCGGGGACAGGGATCACAGATACGCAGTATTTT